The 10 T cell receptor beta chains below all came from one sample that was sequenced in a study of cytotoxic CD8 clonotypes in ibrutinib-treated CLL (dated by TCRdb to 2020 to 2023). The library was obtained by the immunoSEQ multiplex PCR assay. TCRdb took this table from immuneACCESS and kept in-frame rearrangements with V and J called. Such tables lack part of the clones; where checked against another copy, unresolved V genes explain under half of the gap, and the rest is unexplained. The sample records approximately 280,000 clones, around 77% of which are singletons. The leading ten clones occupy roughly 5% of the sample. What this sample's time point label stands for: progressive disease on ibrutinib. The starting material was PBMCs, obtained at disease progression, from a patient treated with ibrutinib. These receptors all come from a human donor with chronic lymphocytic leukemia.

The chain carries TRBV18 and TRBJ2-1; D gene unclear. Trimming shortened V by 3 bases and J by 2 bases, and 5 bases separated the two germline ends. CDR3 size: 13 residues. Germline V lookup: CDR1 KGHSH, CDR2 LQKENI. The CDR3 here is CASSPETYNEQFF. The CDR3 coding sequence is TGTGCCAGCTCACCGGAGACCTACAATGAGCAGTTCTTC.

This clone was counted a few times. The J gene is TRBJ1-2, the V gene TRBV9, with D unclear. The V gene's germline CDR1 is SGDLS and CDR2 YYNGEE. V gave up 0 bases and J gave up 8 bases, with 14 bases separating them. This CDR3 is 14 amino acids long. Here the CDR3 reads CASSVDSALDGYTF. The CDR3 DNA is TGTGCCAGCAGCGTAGACTCAGCCTTGGACGGCTACACCTTC. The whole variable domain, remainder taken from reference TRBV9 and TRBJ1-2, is DSGVTQTPKHLITATGQRVTLRCSPRSGDLSVYWYQQSLDQGLQFLIQYYNGEERAKGNILERFSAQQFPDLHSELNLSSLELGDSALYFCASSVDSALDGYTFGSGTRLTVV.

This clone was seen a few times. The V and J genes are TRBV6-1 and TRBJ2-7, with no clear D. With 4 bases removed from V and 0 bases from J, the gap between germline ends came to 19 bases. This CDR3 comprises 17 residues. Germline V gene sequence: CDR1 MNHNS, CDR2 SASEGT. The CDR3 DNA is TGTGCCAGCAGTGGGAATTTCGGGCAGCCTTCCTCCTACGAGCAGTACTTC. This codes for CASSGNFGQPSSYEQYF.

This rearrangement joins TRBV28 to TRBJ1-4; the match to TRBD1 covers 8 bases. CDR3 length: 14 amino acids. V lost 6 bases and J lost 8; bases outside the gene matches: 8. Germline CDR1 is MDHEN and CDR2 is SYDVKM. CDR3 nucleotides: TGTGCCAGCAGCCTCGACAGGGGCTTGGAAAAACTGTTTTTT. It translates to CASSLDRGLEKLFF.

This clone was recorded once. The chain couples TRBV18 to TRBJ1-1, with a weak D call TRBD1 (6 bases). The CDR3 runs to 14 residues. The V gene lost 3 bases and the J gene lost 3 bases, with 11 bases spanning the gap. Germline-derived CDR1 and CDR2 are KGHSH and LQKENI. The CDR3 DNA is TGTGCCAGCTCACCGCAGGGGTTAGACACTGAAGCTTTCTTT. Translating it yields CASSPQGLDTEAFF.

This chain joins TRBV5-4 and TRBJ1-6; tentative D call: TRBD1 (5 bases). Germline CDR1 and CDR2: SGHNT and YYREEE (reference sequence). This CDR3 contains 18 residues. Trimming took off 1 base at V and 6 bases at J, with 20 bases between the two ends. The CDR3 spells CASSLSPPAREVNSPLHF. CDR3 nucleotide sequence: TGTGCCAGCAGCTTGTCCCCGCCTGCCAGGGAGGTTAATTCACCCCTCCACTTT.

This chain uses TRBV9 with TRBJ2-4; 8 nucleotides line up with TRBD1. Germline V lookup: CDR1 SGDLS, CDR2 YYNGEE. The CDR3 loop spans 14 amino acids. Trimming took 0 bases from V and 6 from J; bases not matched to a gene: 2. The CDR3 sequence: CASSVGGTGNIQYF. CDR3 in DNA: TGTGCCAGCAGCGTAGGCGGGACAGGAAACATTCAGTACTTC.

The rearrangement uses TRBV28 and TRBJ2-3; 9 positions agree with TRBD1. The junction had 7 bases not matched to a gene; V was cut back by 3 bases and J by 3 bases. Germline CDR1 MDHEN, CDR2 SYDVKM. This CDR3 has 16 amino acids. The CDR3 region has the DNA TGTGCCAGCAGTTTCCTTGGCGGACAGGGGACAGATACGCAGTATTTT. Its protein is CASSFLGGQGTDTQYF.

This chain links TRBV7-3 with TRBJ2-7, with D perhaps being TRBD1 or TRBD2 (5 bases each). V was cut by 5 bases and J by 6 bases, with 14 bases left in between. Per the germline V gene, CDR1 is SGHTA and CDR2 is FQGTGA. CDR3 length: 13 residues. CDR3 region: CASSPSPGTEQYF. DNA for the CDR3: TGTGCCAGCAGCCCTAGTCCCGGGACCGAGCAGTACTTC.

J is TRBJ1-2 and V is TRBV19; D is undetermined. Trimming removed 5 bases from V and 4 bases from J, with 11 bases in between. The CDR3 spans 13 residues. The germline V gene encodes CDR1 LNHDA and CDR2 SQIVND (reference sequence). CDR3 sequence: CASSATPTYGYTF. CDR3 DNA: TGTGCCAGTAGTGCAACCCCAACCTATGGCTACACCTTC.